This T cell receptor beta chain was recovered during a study of a mutant IDH1 vaccine in newly diagnosed glioma. Turning to the study itself: Weeks 1, 3, 5, 7, 11, 15, 19 and 23 were when patients received their eight vaccinations. Treated patients, roughly 62% male and about 38% female, averaged roughly 43 years of age. Previous treatment comprised radiotherapy, temozolomide, or both, mostly both. The first vaccination came 4-6 weeks after radiotherapy alone, or with temozolomide cycles.

This CDR3 has 14 residues. Germline CDR1 is MNHNY and CDR2 is SVGAGI (reference sequence). V shed 8 bases, J shed 0 bases, and the junction held 3 bases outside the gene matches. Stated time point: week 5, during vaccination. The investigators gave 300 ug of mutant IDH1 20-mer peptide in each vaccine dose, together with topical imiquimod. In this sample, this clone turned up once. Its antigen is still unknown. This table comes from immunoSEQ multiplex PCR, and its TCRdb copy is limited to in-frame clones, with some not included. The sample lists 70,000 to 90,000 clones; 91% were seen once. The sequenced sample was PBMCs, obtained from a glioma patient whose treatment included an IDH1 peptide vaccine. The J gene is TRBJ1-5, the V gene TRBV6-6; 8 bases agree with TRBD1. This receptor was identified in a woman aged 45-59 years with glioma. As DNA, the CDR3 is TGTGCCAGCTCGGACAGGGCTAGCAATCAGCCCCAGCATTTT. Translating it yields CASSDRASNQPQHF.